Sequencing of this T cell receptor beta chain was carried out in a study of blood T cell repertoires in COVID-19. Study members were between 18 and 89 years old and lived in 24 US regions. Clones were sequenced by immunoSEQ multiplex PCR, and TCRdb holds only the in-frame ones, with some missing. The repertoire has 150,000 to 200,000 clones, over 75% of them found once; the top ten carry around 5.9%. The V end lost 3 bases, the J end lost 0 bases, and 9 bases lay between the germline ends. The CDR3 consists of 14 residues. Per germline, CDR1 SGHRS and CDR2 YFSETQ. This receptor was obtained from a man aged 35-49 years who had recovered from COVID-19. Sequencing input: PBMCs or T cells enriched from blood (not recorded which). The J gene is TRBJ1-1, the V gene TRBV5-1, with D maybe TRBD1 (5 bases). The CDR3 DNA reads TGCGCCAGCAGCTGGGGGGGAGTGAACACTGAAGCTTTCTTT. It translates to CASSWGGVNTEAFF.